These T cell receptor beta chains were read from a single sample in a study of T cell repertoires in cytomegalovirus infection. Their antigens are not known. TCRdb re-analysed the reads in MiXCR, keeping a single row per CDR3 protein. The data hold fewer than 1,000,000 distinct CDR3 sequences, with approximately 30% observed a single time. The sample was cultured CD8+ T cells from PBMCs, taken from culture after CMV antigen stimulation. Receptor source: a human donor in good health (CMV status not recorded). Some clones in this sample may be carry-over from other donors' samples. The CDR3 runs from the conserved cysteine through the conserved F or W. Each record gives: D gene, J gene, V gene, clone size, CDR3 protein, CDR3 DNA. The D gene is left open where the match is weak. Not every row has a clone size; where given, it reads once, few, many or a size class.

. TRBJ2-7 TRBV27 . CASSSRNYEQYF TGTGCCAGCAGTTCGAGGAACTACGAGCAGTACTTC
. TRBJ1-1 TRBV11-2 few CASSPWDKRRWNTEAFF TGTGCCAGCAGCCCATGGGACAAACGAAGATGGAACACTGAAGCTTTCTTT
. TRBJ1-6 TRBV27 few CASSSGGTGVFPLHF TGTGCCAGCAGTTCCGGGGGAACGGGGGTTTTCCCCCTCCACTTT
. TRBJ1-1 TRBV12-3/TRBV12-4 . CASSHRDEVFF TGTGCCAGCAGTCACCGGGACGAGGTTTTCTTT
TRBD2 TRBJ2-5 TRBV6-5 few CASSYSGREETQYF TGTGCCAGCAGTTATAGCGGGCGCGAAGAGACCCAGTACTTC
. TRBJ2-1 TRBV6-5 . CASSYGDYSYNEQFF TGTGCCAGCAGTTACGGGGATTACTCCTACAATGAGCAGTTCTTC
. TRBJ2-2 TRBV10-3 many CAISESGPGELFF TGTGCCATCAGTGAGTCCGGCCCCGGGGAGCTGTTTTTT
. TRBJ2-1 TRBV7-9 . CASSGWRGRRNEQFF TGTGCCAGCAGCGGTTGGAGGGGGCGACGCAATGAGCAGTTCTTC
TRBD2 TRBJ2-3 TRBV7-8 many CASSLFETSGGYSTDTQYF TGTGCCAGCAGCTTATTTGAGACTAGCGGGGGGTACAGCACAGATACGCAGTATTTT
TRBD1 TRBJ2-1 TRBV7-9 few CASSFPDREGYNEQFF TGTGCCAGCAGCTTCCCGGACAGGGAAGGCTACAATGAGCAGTTCTTC
. TRBJ2-6 TRBV7-9 . CASSLGHAGNVLTF TGTGCCAGCAGCCTCGGACATGCCGGCAACGTCCTGACTTTC
. TRBJ2-6 TRBV6-6 few CASQNNGLGRTGANVLTF TGTGCCAGCCAGAATAACGGACTGGGGAGGACTGGGGCCAACGTCCTGACTTTC
. TRBJ2-1 TRBV3-1 . CASSQDSGWNEQFF TGTGCCAGCAGCCAAGATTCAGGGTGGAATGAGCAGTTCTTC
. TRBJ2-1 TRBV5-1 few CASSLAGGNYYNEQFF TGCGCCAGCAGCTTGGCAGGGGGGAACTACTACAATGAGCAGTTCTTC
. TRBJ1-1 TRBV18 . CASSPLGDLNTEAFF TGTGCCAGCTCACCGCTCGGGGACCTGAACACTGAAGCTTTCTTT
. TRBJ2-1 TRBV19 . CASSIGGGAGGEQFF TGTGCCAGTAGTATAGGAGGGGGGGCCGGAGGTGAGCAGTTCTTC
. TRBJ1-2 TRBV9 few CASSLRTRGYTF TGTGCCAGCAGCCTTCGGACGCGGGGCTACACCTTC
. TRBJ2-5 TRBV28 many CASSRRTAWMETQYF TGTGCCAGCAGCAGAAGGACAGCCTGGATGGAGACCCAGTACTTC
. TRBJ2-5 TRBV6-5 few CASSAASGDQETQYF TGTGCCAGCAGCGCAGCGTCGGGAGACCAAGAGACCCAGTACTTC
. TRBJ2-2 TRBV5-1 . CASSLRRDATGELFF TGCGCCAGCAGCTTGAGGAGGGACGCCACCGGGGAGCTGTTTTTT
TRBD2 TRBJ2-3 TRBV6-4 few CASSFGLAEMDTQYF TGTGCCAGCTCCTTTGGACTAGCGGAAATGGATACGCAGTATTTT
. TRBJ2-2 TRBV6-1 . CASSEESQKAHNTGELFF TGTGCCAGCAGTGAAGAATCCCAGAAGGCTCACAATACCGGGGAGCTGTTTTTT
. TRBJ2-1 TRBV29-1 . CSVDRGSYNEQFF TGCAGCGTTGACAGGGGCTCCTACAATGAGCAGTTCTTC
. TRBJ1-1 TRBV11-2 . CASNLDGDSTEAFF TGTGCCAGCAACTTAGATGGAGACAGCACTGAAGCTTTCTTT
. TRBJ1-1 TRBV7-8 many CASSLNLGSNTEAFF TGTGCCAGCAGCCTCAACCTGGGATCGAACACTGAAGCTTTCTTT
. TRBJ1-6 TRBV12-5 . CASGLGLRAHNSPLHF TGTGCTAGTGGTTTGGGGCTCAGGGCCCACAATTCACCCCTCCACTTT
. TRBJ2-7 TRBV6-1 few CASKDAGTGSYEQYF TGTGCCAGCAAGGACGCGGGAACAGGCTCCTACGAGCAGTACTTC
TRBD1 TRBJ2-7 TRBV27 . CASSFGTGASEQYF TGTGCCAGCAGTTTTGGGACAGGGGCCTCCGAGCAGTACTTC
TRBD1 TRBJ2-1 TRBV10-3 few CAIHTGGEGNEQFF TGTGCCATCCATACAGGGGGCGAGGGCAATGAGCAGTTCTTC
TRBD2 TRBJ2-1 TRBV29-1 many CSVTGTSDYLSYNEQFF TGCAGCGTAACCGGGACTAGCGATTATTTGTCCTACAATGAGCAGTTCTTC
. TRBJ1-5 TRBV6-2/TRBV6-3 . CASSIEGPRPQHF TGTGCCAGCAGTATAGAGGGACCAAGGCCCCAGCATTTT
TRBD1 TRBJ2-1 TRBV7-9 . CASRPPGGLDEQFF TGTGCCAGCAGACCCCCAGGGGGCCTCGATGAGCAGTTCTTC
TRBD2 TRBJ2-3 TRBV7-9 many CASSQVGLATDTQYF TGTGCCAGCAGTCAAGTCGGACTAGCGACAGATACGCAGTATTTT
. TRBJ2-3 TRBV28 . CASSLGRYPSTDTQYF TGTGCCAGCAGTTTGGGGAGATACCCGAGCACAGATACGCAGTATTTT
. TRBJ2-2 TRBV7-9 . CASSPAPGSHTGELFF TGTGCCAGCAGCCCCGCCCCTGGATCCCACACCGGGGAGCTGTTTTTT
. TRBJ1-1 TRBV4-1 . CASSQASGANTEAFF TGCGCCAGCAGCCAGGCTTCCGGGGCGAACACTGAAGCTTTCTTT
. TRBJ2-7 TRBV7-9 few CASSIVMGYEQYF TGTGCCAGCAGCATCGTCATGGGTTACGAGCAGTACTTC
TRBD1 TRBJ1-1 TRBV27 . CASRLQGFAEAFF TGTGCCAGCAGGTTACAGGGGTTCGCTGAAGCTTTCTTT
. TRBJ2-2 TRBV5-1 . CASSVGTDNTGELFF TGCGCCAGCAGCGTCGGGACGGATAACACCGGGGAGCTGTTTTTT
TRBD1 TRBJ1-4 TRBV19 . CASSPAGTGNEKLFF TGTGCCAGTAGTCCAGCCGGGACAGGGAATGAAAAACTGTTTTTT
. TRBJ2-3 TRBV7-8 . CASSLDLHTDTQYF TGTGCCAGCAGCTTAGATCTTCACACAGATACGCAGTATTTT
TRBD2 TRBJ2-5 TRBV6-6 once CVSSYIYGTSGGDETQYF TGTGTCAGCAGTTACATCTACGGGACTAGCGGGGGGGATGAGACCCAGTACTTC
TRBD1 TRBJ1-1 TRBV6-2/TRBV6-3 few CASTPTGQGAFF TGTGCCAGCACCCCCACGGGACAGGGCGCTTTCTTT
. TRBJ2-1 TRBV24-1 . CATQSSVTNEQFF TGTGCCACCCAAAGCAGTGTTACAAATGAGCAGTTCTTC
. TRBJ1-2 TRBV25-1 . CASSEFAGPNYGYTF TGTGCCAGCAGTGAGTTCGCAGGGCCTAACTATGGCTACACCTTC
. TRBJ1-5 TRBV7-6 few CASSLAEGLSNQPQHF TGTGCCAGCAGCTTAGCGGAGGGCCTGAGCAATCAGCCCCAGCATTTT
TRBD2 TRBJ2-3 TRBV7-9 . CASSLGGTSGTGDTQYF TGTGCCAGCAGCTTAGGTGGGACTAGCGGGACCGGAGATACGCAGTATTTT
TRBD1 TRBJ1-1 TRBV27 . CASSLSRWDRGTNTEAFF TGTGCCAGCAGTTTATCGAGATGGGACAGGGGGACGAACACTGAAGCTTTCTTT